The entry below describes one TCR beta chain. The antigen is undetermined. Use of 60 Vbeta and 13 Jbeta primers characterized the PCR. Data came from immunoSEQ multiplex PCR; TCRdb stores just in-frame clones and leaves some out. The repertoire holds 150,000 to 200,000 clones, with approximately 80% as singletons. Germline-derived CDR1 and CDR2 are MNHEY and SMNVEV (reference sequence). V was pared by 5 bases and J by 4 bases, with 15 bases between. This CDR3 comprises 15 residues. These data come from a study of cytomegalovirus exposure and HLA in healthy donors. Turning to the study itself: In an early release, HLA-typed donors contributed tens of millions of unique TCR sequences.

Study-level findings and limits: A prior analysis recorded that most TCR beta V segments were productive about 87% or about 30% of the time. In a later analysis, TCR beta V- and J-gene trimming showed a link to a missense DCLRE1C variant.

This sequence was found in a female donor in good health and CMV-seronegative. The V call is TRBV27, the J call TRBJ2-1; D possibly corresponds to TRBD2 (6 bases). Sequencing was performed on PBMCs. In nucleotides, the CDR3 is TGTGCCAGCAGTCCCCGCGGGAACCCTTACAATGAGCAGTTCTTC. This codes for CASSPRGNPYNEQFF.